These 16 T cell receptor beta chains originate from one sample sequenced in a study of tumor and adjacent non-tumor tissue in lung cancer. This sample's RNA came from whole unsorted tissue. This non-tumor lung sample came from over 3 cm beyond the tumor edge. A modified ARM-PCR protocol with three rounds of nested PCR amplified TCRbeta. TCRdb processed the multiplex PCR reads anew with MiXCR; each CDR3 protein has one entry. The repertoire holds 90,000 to 100,000 distinct CDR3 sequences, 80% seen once, with around 30% in the top ten. The sample taken for sequencing was distant non-tumor lung tissue. Receptor source: a man in his sixties with small cell lung cancer.

As regards this clonotype: Mismatch with germline at one junction end may stem from a read error. This sequence joins TRBV6-2 or TRBV6-3 and TRBJ1-1; D ambiguous. Germline V gives CDR1 MNHEY, CDR2 SVGEGT. The CDR3 covers 19 residues. CDR3 region: CTSNYDRELLVDVNTEAFF. DNA of the CDR3: TGTACCAGCAATTACGATAGGGAGCTTTTAGTGGATGTGAACACTGAAGCTTTCTTT.

The V and J genes are TRBV6-9 and TRBJ2-1; tentatively, D is TRBD2 (6 bases). The length of the CDR3 is 14 residues. The germline gives CDR1 MNHGY, CDR2 SVAAGI. Trimming left V 10 bases short and J 10 bases short, with 23 bases between. The CDR3 sequence: CANPGDPHSNEQFF. Written as DNA, the CDR3 is TGTGCCAATCCGGGGGATCCCCACTCCAACGAGCAGTTCTTC.

About this clonotype itself: The conserved closing phenylalanine or tryptophan is absent in this CDR3, likely reflecting a read error. V gene TRBV7-8 combines with J gene TRBJ2-4; perhaps TRBD1 as D (5 bases). The CDR3 sequence is 12 residues long. Germline V CDR1 and CDR2: SGHVS, FQNEAQ. CDR3 amino acids: CAISLDQGIQYL. DNA of the CDR3: TGTGCTATCAGCTTGGACCAGGGCATTCAGTACTTA.

This clonotype was detected ten times or more. The rearrangement joins TRBV10-2 to TRBJ2-1, with D tentatively TRBD2 (5 bases). Trimming took 4 bases from V and 4 from J, leaving 14 bases between them. Germline V gene sequence: CDR1 WSHSY, CDR2 SAAADI. The CDR3 length is 15 residues. CDR3 sequence: CASSGIGGLYNEQFF. The CDR3, as DNA: TGCGCCAGCAGTGGGATTGGCGGGCTGTACAATGAGCAGTTCTTC.

This clonotype was observed a single time. The conserved closing phenylalanine or tryptophan is absent in this CDR3, likely reflecting a read error. This sequence joins TRBV5-5 and TRBJ2-7, with D tentatively TRBD1 or TRBD2 (5 bases each). This CDR3 has 15 amino acids. CDR1 and CDR2 (germline): SGHKS, YYEKEE (reference sequence). V was pared by 7 bases and J by 0 bases, with 17 bases between. The CDR3 bases are TGTGCCAGCGCCTCTTCGTACGGGACCTCCTACGAGCAGTACCTC. The encoded protein is CASASSYGTSYEQYL.

The V and J genes are TRBV10-1 and TRBJ2-7; TRBD2 might be the D (6 bases). The CDR3 sequence is 14 residues long. Germline V gene data show CDR1 as WNHNN and CDR2 as SYGVQD (reference sequence). DNA of the CDR3: TGCGGCAGCAGTGAAGGAGGGAGTCCTAACAAGCAGTACGTC. As protein: CGSSEGGSPNKQYV.

Worth noting for this clonotype: Since a much larger clone is just one base distant, this may be a read error. The chain links TRBV20-1 to TRBJ1-5, with no clear D. The germline V gene encodes CDR1 DFQATT and CDR2 SNEGSKA (reference sequence). The V end lost 4 bases, the J end lost 11 bases, and 15 bases lay between the germline ends. This CDR3 has 12 residues. The CDR3 DNA reads TGCAGTGCTATGGGAGAGAACATGGCCCAGCATTTT. Protein sequence: CSAMGENMAQHF.

The V and J genes are TRBV6-5 and TRBJ2-1, with D unresolved. The V gene lost 6 bases and the J gene lost 4 bases, with 10 bases spanning the gap. The germline CDR1 and CDR2 sequences are MNHEY and SVGAGI. CDR3 length: 13 residues. CDR3 loop: CASSRTEYNEQFF. In nucleotides, the CDR3 is TGTGCCAGCAGCCGCACCGAGTACAATGAGCAGTTCTTC.

Note on this clonotype: Germline and junction disagree at one end, which may indicate a read error. This chain connects TRBV5-1 to TRBJ1-1, with TRBD1 matching 8 bases. CDR3 size: 15 residues. CDR1 and CDR2 from the germline V gene are SGHRS and YFSETQ. CDR3 loop: CASSPTGAGLTKAFF. The CDR3 DNA follows: TGCGCCAGCAGCCCGACAGGGGCGGGCCTCACTAAAGCTTTCTTT.

J is TRBJ2-6 and V is TRBV11-2, with D perhaps TRBD1 or TRBD2 (5 bases each). Trimming removed 5 bases at V and 15 bases at J, with 20 bases between. The CDR3 sequence is 14 residues long. The V gene's germline CDR1 is SGHAT and CDR2 FQNNGV. The CDR3 DNA reads TGTGCCAGCAGCAAGGTATCCGGGGCCCACGCCCTGACTTTC. Protein product: CASSKVSGAHALTF.

On this clonotype: One end of the junction does not line up with germline, which may come from a read error. The chain links TRBV11-2 to TRBJ2-3, with D unresolved. The CDR3 extends over 14 amino acids. Germline V CDR1 and CDR2: SGHAT, FQNNGV. CDR3 protein: CANSPFVRTNTQYF. The DNA for the CDR3 is TGTGCCAATAGCCCTTTTGTCCGCACAAATACGCAGTATTTT.

Points on this clonotype: The conserved phenylalanine or tryptophan normally closing the CDR3 is absent here, so this likely arose from a read error. As DNA, the CDR3 is TGTGCCAACAGCGACGGAGGGACCCTCTCACTTTACGAGCAGTACATC. This gives the protein CANSDGGTLSLYEQYI. V and J are TRBV6-6 and TRBJ2-7, with D possibly matching TRBD2 (6 bases). CDR3 length: 16 amino acids. Trimming took 10 bases from V and 4 from J, leaving 26 bases between them. Germline lookup yields CDR1 MNHNY and CDR2 SVGAGI (reference sequence).

As to this clonotype: One junction end does not reproduce the germline sequence, and a read error may be involved. The rearrangement uses TRBV5-6 and TRBJ2-6; a weak D match, TRBD2 (5 bases). There are 16 residues in the CDR3. Germline-derived CDR1 and CDR2 are SGHDT and YYEEEE. The CDR3 here is CASSLVGWTGVNVLTF. The CDR3 bases are TGTGCCAGCAGCTTGGTTGGGTGGACTGGGGTCAACGTCCTGACATTC.

This clonotype has a handful of counts. A clone one base away is much larger, so this may be a read error. V usage is TRBV7-8 and J usage is TRBJ1-5, with 7 bases lining up with TRBD1. Germline V gene sequence: CDR1 SGHVS, CDR2 FQNEAQ. This CDR3 region has 15 residues. This chain's CDR3 is CASQTGTVSNRPQHF. The CDR3 DNA follows: TGTGCCAGCCAGACGGGGACAGTTAGCAATCGGCCCCAGCATTTT.

Regarding this clonotype: In this CDR3 the conserved last residue, phenylalanine or tryptophan, is missing, so a read error is likely. Because the CDR3's place on the DNA is in doubt, the DNA is left out and the CDR3 is given as listed by TCRdb. The chain is built from TRBV11-2 and TRBJ2-1; TRBD1 reflects the table's D call only, with no check against the DNA. The CDR3 spans 19 residues, counting both ends. CDR1 is SGHAT, CDR2 FQNNGV, per germline. CDR3 in amino acids: CVSSLEGFATGGYMAEQSL.

This clonotype was seen a single time. A junction boundary mismatches the germline segment, possibly from a read error. The rearrangement links TRBV5-1 to TRBJ1-2; possibly TRBD1 for D (6 bases). Germline V CDR1 and CDR2: SGHRS, YFSETQ. The CDR3 extends over 13 amino acids. CDR3 sequence reads: CASSLVDRYDYTF. The CDR3 nucleotides read TGCGCCAGCAGCTTGGTTGACAGGTATGACTACACCTTC.